This T cell receptor (beta chain) was obtained from a study of response to subunit inactivated influenza vaccine. This clonotype was counted between two and nine times. V lost 6 bases to trimming and J lost 2 bases, with 17 bases between them. From germline, CDR1 is SGHVS and CDR2 FQNEAQ. The length of the CDR3 is 15 residues. One entry per CDR3 protein, called by TCRdb with MiXCR from the RT-PCR reads. In the table there are more than 700,000 distinct CDR3 sequences, 21% of which are singletons. V is TRBV7-8 and J is TRBJ2-7; D uncertain. The sequences come from PBMCs from blood, collected approximately 5 days after vaccination. The origin of this receptor is a man aged 45-65 years who received an inactivated influenza vaccine. CDR3 nucleotides: TGTGCCAGCAGTGGTGGAGCACGCGTCACCTACGAGCAGTACTTC. This sequence encodes CASSGGARVTYEQYF.